This TCR beta chain was sequenced in a study of monozygotic twins with inflammatory bowel disease (dated by TCRdb to between 2019 and 2020). Background on the whole study: The complete study included about 28 monozygotic twin pairs: 19 IBD-discordant Danish pairs and nine German pairs, of which four were IBD-concordant and five were IBD-discordant. Within discordant pairs, disease-associated traits were sought mainly by comparing IBD patients with their genetically identical healthy co-twins. Each individual had, on average, about 151 000 unique TCRalpha sequences and 181 000 unique TCRbeta sequences available for analysis.

Libraries were prepared through 5' RACE. For each TCR library, 3,500 to 4,500 ng of total RNA was used. For each sample, cDNA was synthesized in eight separate reactions using SMARTScribe reverse transcriptase. During cDNA synthesis, unique molecular identifiers containing a 6-nucleotide sample barcode were introduced by template switching. Two nested PCRs of approximately 16 and 10 cycles amplified the TCRalpha and TCRbeta cDNA, and bead purification followed each PCR. Before amplification, cDNA was treated with uracil DNA-glycosylase and purified using the QIAquick PCR purification kit. The second PCR was the step at which Illumina TruSeq-compatible adapters and sample-specific barcodes were added. Library quality and concentration were checked on TapeStation and Qubit, and libraries were pooled at around 5 ng each. Pooled libraries were sequenced on an Illumina HiSeq2500 single-index Rapid Run with 2 x 100 bp reads and custom sequencing primers. The original methods were these. PCR and sequencing errors were corrected by UMI-based consensus assembly using MiGEC version 1.2.6. V(D)J alignment, clonotype assembly and CDR3 extraction were performed with MiXCR version 2.1.1. Normalisation of gene usage, clonotype sharing and MAIT/NKT TCR abundance was achieved by analysing the top 1000, 10 000 and 20 000 clonotypes per sample. Diversity was computed as the inverse Simpson index with the vegan R package after downsampling to 27 000 UMIs. Paired Mann-Whitney U tests were applied to discordant twin pairs, with Benjamini-Hochberg correction for multiple testing. TCRdb reanalyzed the reads, keeping one entry per CDR3 protein sequence and omitting DNA. TCRdb's processing, not the authors' own work, is the source of the V and J calls. The table kept for this sample lists about 43,000 distinct CDR3 sequences. The ten largest clones capture 5.3% of the sample.

With respect to this clonotype: This clone's antigen is unknown.

From each donor, a roughly 2.6 ml peripheral blood sample was collected into PAXgene tubes and stored at -80 degrees C. Without T cell sorting, total RNA was isolated from whole blood using the PAXgene blood miRNA kit on an automated QIAcube. Deep TCRalpha and TCRbeta repertoire profiling with unique molecular barcoding was performed on peripheral blood of monozygotic twin pairs concordant or discordant for inflammatory bowel disease. Smoking habits were recorded for all twin pairs, and each individual was classified as a current, former or never smoker. Broad study findings and their caveats: Compared with healthy twins, IBD patients shared fewer clonotypes with other individuals, and the difference was most pronounced in patients with signs of disease activity. IBD patients had lower TCRbeta repertoire diversity, measured by the inverse Simpson index, than their healthy co-twins. Repertoire similarity did not differ between concordant and discordant twins, which could be due to limited statistical power. Because patients were on differing immunosuppressive treatments, the repertoires may have picked up extra background noise and inter-individual variability. The results gave no support for a single strong signal or clonotype linked to IBD. Different T cell subtypes could not be distinguished in the analysis.

The CDR3 measures 16 amino acids from cysteine to phenylalanine. Only the protein is on record. Sequences SGHTA (CDR1) and FQGTGA (CDR2) are obtained from the germline V gene. This clonotype originated in a human donor with ulcerative colitis or Crohn's disease, or a healthy co-twin of an affected twin (not recorded which). In this chain, TRBV7-3 is recombined with TRBJ2-3; checking the TCRdb D call of TRBD2 is not possible without DNA. The sequenced sample consisted of blood. The CDR3 loop reads CASSLAGGLGTDTQYF.